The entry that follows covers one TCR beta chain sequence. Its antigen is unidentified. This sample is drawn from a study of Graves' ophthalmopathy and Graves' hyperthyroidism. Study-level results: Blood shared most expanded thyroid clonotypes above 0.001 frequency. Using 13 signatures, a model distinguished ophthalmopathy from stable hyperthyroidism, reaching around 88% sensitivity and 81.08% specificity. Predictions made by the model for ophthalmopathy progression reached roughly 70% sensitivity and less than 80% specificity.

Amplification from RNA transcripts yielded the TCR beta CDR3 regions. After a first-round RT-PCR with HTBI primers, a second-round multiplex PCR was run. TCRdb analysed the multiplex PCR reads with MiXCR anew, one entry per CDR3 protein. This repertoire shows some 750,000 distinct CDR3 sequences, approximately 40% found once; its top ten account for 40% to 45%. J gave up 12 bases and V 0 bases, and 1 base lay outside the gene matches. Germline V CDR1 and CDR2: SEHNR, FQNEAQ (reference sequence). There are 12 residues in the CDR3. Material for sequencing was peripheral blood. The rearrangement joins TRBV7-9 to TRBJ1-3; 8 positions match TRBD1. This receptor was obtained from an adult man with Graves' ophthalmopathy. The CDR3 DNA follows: TGTGCCAGCAGCTTAGCCGGGACAGGCATATATTTT. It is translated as CASSLAGTGIYF.